This TCR beta chain is from a study of T cell changes during pregnancy in multiple sclerosis. V was trimmed by 4 bases and J by 0 bases, leaving 15 bases between them. CDR3 length: 16 amino acids. From germline, CDR1 is SNHLY and CDR2 FYNNEI. TCRdb's table, derived via immunoSEQ multiplex PCR, lists solely in-frame clones and lacks some. This table has 40,000 to 50,000 clones, about 94% appearing once. The starting material was CD8+ T cells from peripheral blood mononuclear cells, obtained in the third trimester of pregnancy. The rearrangement links TRBV2 to TRBJ1-1; TRBD1 might be the D (5 bases). The origin of this receptor is a female donor with multiple sclerosis, enrolled in a pregnancy study. The DNA for the CDR3 is TGTGCCAGCAGTGCTTGGCTGGGGCAGTTGAACACTGAAGCTTTCTTT. Its protein is CASSAWLGQLNTEAFF.